The rows below give T cell receptor beta chains drawn from one sample of a study of CXCR4 blockade with PD-1 therapy in pancreatic cancer. Method: immunoSEQ multiplex PCR; TCRdb's copy keeps in-frame clones and lacks some. The sample yields a few thousand clones, about two fifths seen once. Input material: tumor tissue. The receptors were gathered from a human donor with pancreatic ductal adenocarcinoma. Each CDR3 is given with its conserved first and last residue. The D gene is left open where the match is weak. The listing skips clone size in some rows; elsewhere it reads once, few, many or a size class.

size,J,V,D,CDR3,DNA
.,TRBJ1-4,TRBV15,.,CATSPHRTVNEKLFF,TGTGCCACCAGCCCTCACCGGACAGTTAATGAAAAACTGTTTTTT
.,TRBJ2-3,TRBV4-1,.,CASSQDGGEGPDTQYF,TGCGCCAGCAGCCAAGATGGGGGCGAGGGACCAGATACGCAGTATTTT
.,TRBJ1-2,TRBV30,TRBD1,CAWSVSPRQGYGYTF,TGTGCCTGGAGTGTAAGTCCGAGACAGGGATATGGCTACACCTTC
few,TRBJ2-1,TRBV4-1,TRBD2,CASSLRGGLSYNEQFF,TGCGCCAGCAGCCTACGGGGGGGCCTCTCCTACAATGAGCAGTTCTTC
.,TRBJ2-3,TRBV18,.,CASSPPAQRTDTQYF,TGTGCCAGCTCACCCCCGGCGCAGCGCACAGATACGCAGTATTTT
few,TRBJ2-2,TRBV18,TRBD1,CASSPTDRMNTGELFF,TGTGCCAGCTCACCTACGGACAGGATGAACACCGGGGAGCTGTTTTTT
few,TRBJ2-7,TRBV18,TRBD1,CASSPGTAEQYF,TGTGCCAGCTCACCGGGGACAGCCGAGCAGTACTTC
few,TRBJ2-1,TRBV4-1,.,CASSQVQANNEQFF,TGCGCCAGCAGCCAAGTGCAAGCCAACAATGAGCAGTTCTTC
.,TRBJ2-2,TRBV19,TRBD1,CASSMGRGPTGELFF,TGTGCCAGTAGTATGGGCAGGGGGCCCACCGGGGAGCTGTTTTTT
.,TRBJ2-1,TRBV9,.,CASSPRMGGSSYNEQFF,TGTGCCAGCAGCCCGCGGATGGGCGGAAGCTCCTACAATGAGCAGTTCTTC
.,TRBJ1-1,TRBV14,.,CASGGAGAEAFF,TGTGCTTCCGGAGGGGCCGGGGCTGAAGCTTTCTTT
.,TRBJ1-3,TRBV18,.,CASSPHAGDSSGNTIYF,TGTGCCAGCTCACCACACGCAGGGGACTCCTCTGGAAACACCATATATTTT
.,TRBJ2-1,TRBV9,.,CASSVGSAINEQFF,TGTGCCAGCAGCGTAGGGTCAGCGATTAATGAGCAGTTCTTC
.,TRBJ1-2,TRBV19,TRBD1,CASSIPDRGRGYTF,TGTGCCAGTAGTATCCCGGACAGGGGGAGAGGCTACACCTTC
few,TRBJ1-3,TRBV19,.,CASRPDTISGNTIYF,TGTGCCAGTAGACCCGACACTATCTCTGGAAACACCATATATTTT
few,TRBJ2-1,TRBV6-8,.,CASSQQVDEQFF,TGTGCCAGCAGTCAACAGGTAGATGAGCAGTTCTTC
few,TRBJ1-1,TRBV19,.,CASSPQGRANTEAFF,TGTGCCAGTAGTCCCCAGGGGCGTGCGAACACTGAAGCTTTCTTT
.,TRBJ2-2,TRBV19,.,CASSIQVGTGELFF,TGTGCCAGTAGTATACAGGTCGGCACCGGGGAGCTGTTTTTT
few,TRBJ2-3,TRBV11-3,.,CASSDRQYTDTQYF,TGTGCCAGCAGCGACCGACAATACACAGATACGCAGTATTTT
.,TRBJ2-7,TRBV19,.,CASSMRGRYEQYF,TGTGCCAGTAGTATGCGGGGCCGCTACGAGCAGTACTTC
.,TRBJ2-3,TRBV6-8,.,CASSDGGTSADTQYF,TGTGCCAGCAGTGACGGGGGTACCTCCGCAGATACGCAGTATTTT
many,TRBJ2-1,TRBV11-1,.,CASDKSTSRHNEQFF,TGTGCCAGCGACAAGAGTACCTCCCGCCACAATGAGCAGTTCTTC
.,TRBJ2-2,TRBV10-2,.,CASSASLLTLAGELFF,TGCGCCAGCAGTGCATCCCTCCTGACTCTCGCCGGGGAGCTGTTTTTT
.,TRBJ1-4,TRBV6-8,.,CASSYRANEKLFF,TGTGCCAGCAGTTACCGGGCTAATGAAAAACTGTTTTTT
medium-sized,TRBJ1-1,TRBV11-3,.,CASSLGFSENTEAFF,TGTGCCAGCAGCTTAGGCTTCTCTGAGAACACTGAAGCTTTCTTT
.,TRBJ2-1,TRBV6-8,TRBD2,CASDAGERDVNEQFF,TGTGCCAGCGACGCGGGGGAGCGGGATGTCAATGAGCAGTTCTTC
.,TRBJ2-1,TRBV6-8,TRBD2,CASSIGTSGGHEQFF,TGTGCCAGCAGTATAGGGACTAGCGGGGGACATGAGCAGTTCTTC
few,TRBJ2-4,TRBV6-8,.,CASSAQGGKNIQYF,TGTGCCAGCAGTGCGCAGGGGGGGAAAAACATTCAGTACTTC
few,TRBJ2-7,TRBV19,.,CASSRLGGTAFYEQYF,TGTGCCAGTAGCCGCTTGGGGGGGACAGCCTTCTACGAGCAGTACTTC
.,TRBJ1-4,TRBV14,.,CASSRASGDEKLFF,TGTGCCAGCAGCCGAGCATCGGGTGACGAAAAACTGTTTTTT
.,TRBJ2-7,TRBV18,.,CASSPGGQSSYEQYF,TGTGCCAGCTCACCGGGCGGACAGAGCTCCTACGAGCAGTACTTC
.,TRBJ2-7,TRBV2,.,CASRRQSNEQYF,TGTGCCAGCAGGCGTCAGTCCAACGAGCAGTACTTC
large,TRBJ2-2,TRBV15,.,CATSEGNVDLGELFF,TGTGCCACCAGCGAGGGTAACGTGGATCTCGGGGAGCTGTTTTTT
.,TRBJ1-1,TRBV19,.,CASSITVQEAFF,TGTGCCAGTAGTATCACCGTACAGGAAGCTTTCTTT
.,TRBJ2-3,TRBV2,.,CASSEAPADTQYF,TGTGCCAGCAGTGAAGCACCCGCGGATACGCAGTATTTT
.,TRBJ1-2,TRBV18,.,CASSPPNGRGYTF,TGTGCCAGCTCACCACCTAATGGTCGTGGCTACACCTTC
.,TRBJ2-3,TRBV30,.,CAWSVGLADTQYF,TGTGCCTGGAGTGTAGGTCTCGCTGATACGCAGTATTTT
.,TRBJ2-3,TRBV5-1,.,CASSLGQGMADTQYF,TGCGCCAGCAGTCTGGGGCAGGGGATGGCAGATACGCAGTATTTT
few,TRBJ1-1,TRBV6-8,TRBD1,CASSVNRGGLGGTEAFF,TGTGCCAGCAGTGTCAACAGGGGCGGGTTAGGAGGGACTGAAGCTTTCTTT
.,TRBJ2-5,TRBV19,TRBD2,CASSPLAGGLKTSGETQYF,TGTGCCAGTAGCCCTCTAGCGGGGGGCCTCAAAACGAGTGGAGAGACCCAGTACTTC